One sample yielded the 23 T cell receptor beta chains listed below, sequenced in a study of cytomegalovirus exposure and HLA in healthy donors. PCR amplification relied on 60 Vbeta primers (plus 13 Jbeta primers). Clones were read by immunoSEQ multiplex PCR, and TCRdb kept only the in-frame ones, dropping some. Of 90,000 to 150,000 clones in the sample, approximately 80% were seen once. The sample was PBMCs. Receptor source: a man between 45 and 60 years old in good health and CMV-seropositive.

This clone turned up a few times. The junction differs from germline at one of its ends, possibly a read error. As DNA, the CDR3 is TGTGCCAGCACTACCGCACGGGAGTACCCCGTGGCTGTCTTC. Its protein product is CASTTAREYPVAVF. V usage is TRBV5-4 and J usage is TRBJ2-7; maybe TRBD2 (6 bases). Germline assignment: CDR1 SGHNT and CDR2 YYREEE (reference sequence). This CDR3 is 14 amino acids long.

The chain joins TRBV19 to TRBJ2-1, with D possibly TRBD2 on 7 matching bases. Germline V gene data show CDR1 as LNHDA and CDR2 as SQIVND (reference sequence). CDR3 size: 14 residues. Deletions cut 5 bases from V and 7 bases from J, with 15 bases between. Here the CDR3 reads CASSRGAAGNEQFF. The CDR3 coding sequence is TGTGCCAGTAGTCGGGGGGCCGCGGGGAATGAGCAGTTCTTC.

The CDR3: CASSLALAGGRAKNIQYF. CDR3 bases: TGTGCCAGCAGCTTAGCGTTGGCAGGTGGGAGGGCCAAAAACATTCAGTACTTC. This rearrangement joins TRBV7-9 to TRBJ2-4; D might be TRBD2 (6 bases). This CDR3 is 18 amino acids long. The V and J ends lost 0 bases and 1 base respectively, with 16 bases between them. The germline gives CDR1 SEHNR, CDR2 FQNEAQ (reference sequence). Variable domain in full (rest from reference TRBV7-9 and TRBJ2-4): DTGVSQNPRHKITKRGQNVTFRCDPISEHNRLYWYRQTLGQGPEFLTYFQNEAQLEKSRLLSDRFSAERPKGSFSTLEIQRTEQGDSAMYLCASSLALAGGRAKNIQYFGAGTRLSVL.

The CDR3 DNA is TGTGCCAGCAGCGCAACAGGGTTCGCCAAAAACATTCAGTACTTC. Amino acids: CASSATGFAKNIQYF. This chain connects TRBV11-2 to TRBJ2-4; a possible D gene is TRBD1 (6 bases). The CDR3 is 15 residues long. CDR1 and CDR2 from the germline V gene are SGHAT and FQNNGV. Trimming stripped 5 bases from V and 1 base from J, with 12 bases between. Full variable domain (outside the CDR3, taken from reference TRBV11-2 and TRBJ2-4): EAGVAQSPRYKIIEKRQSVAFWCNPISGHATLYWYQQILGQGPKLLIQFQNNGVVDDSQLPKDRFSAERLKGVDSTLKIQPAKLEDSAVYLCASSATGFAKNIQYFGAGTRLSVL.

The J gene is TRBJ1-2, the V gene TRBV5-1, with no clear D. Looked up from germline, CDR1 is SGHRS and CDR2 is YFSETQ. V was trimmed by 2 bases and J by 3 bases, leaving 11 bases between them. The CDR3 totals 14 residues. CDR3 loop: CASSFVSDDYGYTF. CDR3 DNA: TGCGCCAGCAGCTTTGTCAGTGATGACTATGGCTACACCTTC.

This clone has more than one count but fewer than ten. The V call is TRBV5-1, the J call TRBJ2-3; 10 nucleotides line up with TRBD1. The CDR3 is made up of 15 amino acids. Germline V gene sequence: CDR1 SGHRS, CDR2 YFSETQ. Trimming removed 4 bases from V and 1 base from J; junction bases left unmatched: 3. CDR3 protein: CASSNGQGGTDTQYF. The DNA of the CDR3 is TGCGCCAGCAGCAACGGACAGGGGGGCACAGATACGCAGTATTTT.

The chain's CDR3 is CASSGGQRLYGYTF. In DNA, the CDR3 is TGTGCCAGTAGTGGGGGACAGAGACTCTATGGCTACACCTTC. The chain recombines TRBV19 with TRBJ1-2, with 7 bases identical to TRBD1. The CDR3 spans 14 residues. The V gene's germline CDR1 is LNHDA and CDR2 SQIVND (reference sequence). The V and J ends lost 5 bases and 4 bases, in that order; junction bases with no gene match: 7.

The rearrangement joins TRBV7-9 to TRBJ2-4, with 7 bases matching TRBD1. CDR3 length: 14 amino acids. Trimming took 5 bases from V and 9 from J; bases not matched to a gene: 10. CDR1 SEHNR and CDR2 FQNEAQ come from the germline V gene (reference sequence). DNA for the CDR3: TGTGCCAGCAGCCTGTCTGACAGGGTGAGCATTCAGTACTTC. This translates into CASSLSDRVSIQYF.

The V call is TRBV6-1, the J call TRBJ1-4; a possible D gene is TRBD1 (6 bases). Germline-derived CDR1 and CDR2 are MNHNS and SASEGT. CDR3 length equals 14 residues. Between the trimmed V and J ends, which lost 6 bases and 8 bases, there was a span of 16 bases. The CDR3 loop is CASRKQGIGEKLFF. CDR3 DNA sequence: TGTGCCAGCAGGAAACAGGGTATCGGCGAAAAACTGTTTTTT.

To note about this clone: The sample carries other DNA sequences with the same CDR3. The V call is TRBV10-2, the J call TRBJ2-3, with unresolved D. The V end was cut by 3 bases, the J end by 6 bases, with 7 bases between. The CDR3 sequence is 12 residues long. Germline V CDR1 and CDR2: WSHSY, SAAADI. CDR3 sequence (DNA): TGCGCCAGCAGTGAAGCCGGGGATACGCAGTATTTT. It specifies CASSEAGDTQYF.

This clone was seen only a few times. The chain employs TRBV11-2 and TRBJ2-7; a possible D gene is TRBD2 (5 bases). V was pared by 4 bases and J by 2 bases, with 12 bases between. The length of the CDR3 is 14 residues. Germline V gene sequence: CDR1 SGHAT, CDR2 FQNNGV. Here the CDR3 DNA reads TGTGCCAGCAGCTCTAGGGAGAATCCCTACGAGCAGTACTTC. This translates into CASSSRENPYEQYF.

This chain uses TRBV27 with TRBJ2-6; D is possibly TRBD1 (6 bases). The CDR3 sequence is 16 residues long. V lost 6 bases and J 0 bases, leaving 12 bases between the germline ends. In germline, CDR1 is MNHEY, CDR2 SMNVEV (reference sequence). The CDR3 nucleotides read TGTGCCAGCAGACGCCGGACAGACTCTGGGGCCAACGTCCTGACTTTC. Protein product: CASRRRTDSGANVLTF.

The DNA of the CDR3 is TGTGCCAGCAGCTTGGGGAGGCAGCGAATGCCCTACGAGCAGTACTTC. Translation gives CASSLGRQRMPYEQYF. The chain links TRBV5-8 to TRBJ2-7, with TRBD2 as a possible D gene (5 bases). CDR1 is SGHTS, CDR2 YDEGEE, per germline. CDR3 length: 16 residues. Trimming cost V 0 bases and J 2 bases, with 15 bases left between them.

The chain has TRBV2 and TRBJ1-2, with D uncertain. Trimming cost V 7 bases and J 6 bases, with 18 bases left between them. Germline V gene data show CDR1 as SNHLY and CDR2 as FYNNEI. The CDR3 totals 14 residues. The CDR3 sequence: CASIRRLAKDGYTF. The DNA for the CDR3 is TGTGCCAGCATAAGGAGGTTGGCCAAAGATGGCTACACCTTC.

The chain links TRBV6-5 to TRBJ2-2; possible D gene TRBD2, 6 bases. Trimming pared 7 bases from V and 2 bases from J, leaving 14 bases between. The CDR3 length is 15 residues. Germline assignment: CDR1 MNHEY and CDR2 SVGAGI. CDR3 sequence (DNA): TGTGCCAGCACTAGGGACTCAATAAACACCGGGGAGCTGTTTTTT. Protein sequence: CASTRDSINTGELFF.

The rearrangement links TRBV7-9 to TRBJ1-2; D not resolved. The CDR3 contains 14 residues. From germline, CDR1 is SEHNR and CDR2 FQNEAQ (reference sequence). Trimming took 11 bases from V and 2 from J, leaving 18 bases between them. As DNA, the CDR3 is TGTGCCCCCCCCGGGAGGATACGCAACTATGGCTACACCTTC. This encodes CAPPGRIRNYGYTF.

The chain is built from TRBV6-5 and TRBJ1-4; tentatively, D is TRBD1 (5 bases). The germline V gene has CDR1 MNHEY and CDR2 SVGAGI. V lost 2 bases and J 3 bases, leaving 10 bases between the germline ends. This CDR3 is built from 15 residues. The CDR3 here is CASSYDGGSNEKLFF. CDR3 nucleotides: TGTGCCAGCAGTTACGACGGGGGATCTAATGAAAAACTGTTTTTT.

The V gene is TRBV10-2, the J gene TRBJ2-3; 11 bases fit TRBD2. CDR1 WSHSY and CDR2 SAAADI come from the germline V gene. Germline trimming cut 6 bases from V and 4 bases from J; bases unmatched to any gene: 15. The CDR3 is 18 residues long. The CDR3 loop reads CASRPRNRLAGRADTQYF. The CDR3 bases are TGCGCCAGCAGGCCTCGAAACAGACTAGCGGGGAGGGCAGATACGCAGTATTTT.

The chain links TRBV5-1 to TRBJ2-7; 9 nucleotides agree with TRBD2. From germline, CDR1 is SGHRS and CDR2 YFSETQ. CDR3 length: 15 amino acids. Trimming removed 4 bases from V and 5 bases from J; junction bases left unmatched: 10. For the CDR3, the DNA is TGCGCCAGCAGCACCGGGACTAGCAAAACGAACGAGCAGTACTTC. Translating gives CASSTGTSKTNEQYF.

This clone was detected only a few times. The chain uses TRBV7-2 and TRBJ2-7; D is ambiguous. CDR1 SGHTA and CDR2 FQGNSA come from the germline V gene. Trimming pared 1 base from V and 5 bases from J, leaving 12 bases between. This CDR3 is built from 14 residues. The CDR3 region is CASSLVLSSDEQYF. In DNA, the CDR3 is TGTGCCAGCAGCTTAGTTCTGTCTAGTGACGAGCAGTACTTC.

The chain carries TRBV30 and TRBJ2-1; 11 bases are shared with TRBD2. Germline CDR1 is GTSNPN and CDR2 is SVGIG (reference sequence). Trimming at V came to 0 bases and at J to 6 bases, leaving 7 bases not matched to a gene. CDR3 length: 16 residues. The CDR3 sequence: CAWSVLAGGIRNEQFF. CDR3 nucleotides: TGTGCCTGGAGTGTTTTAGCGGGAGGGATCCGCAATGAGCAGTTCTTC.

A remark on this clone: An end of the junction does not agree with germline; a read error may underlie this. The CDR3 region has the DNA TGTGCTAGCAGCCCGGGGACAGGGGGACAGGGTGGCTACACCTTC. As protein: CASSPGTGGQGGYTF. This chain links TRBV7-7 with TRBJ1-2; TRBD1 matches at 11 bases. The CDR3 extends over 15 amino acids. The V gene's germline CDR1 is SSHAT and CDR2 FNYEAQ (reference sequence).

V is TRBV7-2 and J is TRBJ2-3, with D perhaps TRBD1 (6 bases). The CDR3 totals 15 residues. V lost 5 bases and J 0 bases, leaving 12 bases between the germline ends. In germline, CDR1 is SGHTA, CDR2 FQGNSA. The CDR3 spells CASSQNQGSTDTQYF. CDR3 bases: TGTGCCAGCAGCCAGAACCAGGGGAGCACAGATACGCAGTATTTT.